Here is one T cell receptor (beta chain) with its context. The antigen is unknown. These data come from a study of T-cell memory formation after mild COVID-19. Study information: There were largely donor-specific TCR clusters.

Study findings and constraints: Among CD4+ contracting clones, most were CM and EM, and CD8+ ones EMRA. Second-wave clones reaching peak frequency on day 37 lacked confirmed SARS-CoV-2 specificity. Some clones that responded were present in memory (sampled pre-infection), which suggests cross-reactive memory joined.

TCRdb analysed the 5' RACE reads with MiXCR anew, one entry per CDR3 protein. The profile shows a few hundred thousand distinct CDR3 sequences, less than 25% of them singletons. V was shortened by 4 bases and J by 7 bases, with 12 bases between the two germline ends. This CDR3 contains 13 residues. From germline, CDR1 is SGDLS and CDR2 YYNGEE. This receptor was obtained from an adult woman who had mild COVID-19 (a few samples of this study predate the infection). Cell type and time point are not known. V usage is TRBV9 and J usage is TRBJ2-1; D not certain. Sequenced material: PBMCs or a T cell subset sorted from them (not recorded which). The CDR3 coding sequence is TGTGCCAGCAGCCCCCCGACTCAAAATGAGCAGTTCTTC. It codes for CASSPPTQNEQFF.